Sequencing of this T cell receptor (beta chain) was carried out in a study of blood T cell repertoires in COVID-19. Study in general: The samples span acute and convalescent COVID-19 from the United States, Italy and Spain. The analysed material was cDNA or gDNA that came from T cells, B-cell-depleted T cells, or PBMCs.

CDR3 length: 15 residues. V lost 6 bases and J lost 2, with 16 bases in between. Per the germline V gene, CDR1 is SNHLY and CDR2 is FYNNEI. Authors' analysis steps: Reference gene primer amplification gave estimated nucleated cell counts. Measured with immunoSEQ multiplex PCR; TCRdb has only the in-frame clones, and not every one. V, J and clone size are taken as reported in that table, and D and trimming were inferred from the DNA itself. The sample holds under 150,000 clones, roughly 82% seen once. Sequenced sample: peripheral blood. This receptor was identified in a woman between 40 and 55 years old with acute or convalescent COVID-19. The chain combines TRBV2 with TRBJ2-5; possibly TRBD1 for D (6 bases). CDR3 region: CASSRQTGLQETQYF. DNA of the CDR3: TGTGCCAGCAGCCGCCAGACAGGCCTGCAAGAGACCCAGTACTTC.